This TCR beta chain was recovered during a study of chemoradiotherapy in HPV16-positive cancers. Overall study context: Candidate HPV-specific clones and shared TCR motifs came from a couple of HPV16-positive patients.

Samples were taken several times over chemoradiotherapy. Only in-frame clones appear in the TCRdb table, and some are missing; sequencing was by immunoSEQ multiplex PCR. Of approximately 58,000 clones listed, roughly nine tenths were seen once; the top ten hold roughly 3.3%. Germline assignment: CDR1 PRHDT and CDR2 FYEKMQ (reference sequence). The CDR3 totals 13 residues. V dropped 6 bases and J dropped 3 bases, with 9 bases sitting between them. This chain uses TRBV13 with TRBJ1-3; D gene unclear. This receptor was taken from a human donor with HPV-associated anogenital cancer. The sequencing here drew on blood, taken from a patient who underwent chemoradiotherapy. The CDR3 DNA sequence: TGTGCCAGCAGGGACCTTGATGGAAACACCATATATTTT. This translates into CASRDLDGNTIYF.